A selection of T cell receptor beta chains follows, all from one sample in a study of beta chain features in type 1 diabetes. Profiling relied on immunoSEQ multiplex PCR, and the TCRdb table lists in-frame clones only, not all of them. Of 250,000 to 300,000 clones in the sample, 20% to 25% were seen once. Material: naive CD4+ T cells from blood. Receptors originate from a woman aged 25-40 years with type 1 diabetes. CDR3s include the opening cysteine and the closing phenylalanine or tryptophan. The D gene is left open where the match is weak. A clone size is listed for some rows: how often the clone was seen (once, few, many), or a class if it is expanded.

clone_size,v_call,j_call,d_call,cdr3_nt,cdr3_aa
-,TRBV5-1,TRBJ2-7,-,TGCGCCAGCAGCTTGGCAGGGACAACATCAGGATACGAGCAGTACTTC,CASSLAGTTSGYEQYF
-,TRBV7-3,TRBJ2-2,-,TGTGCCAGCAGCTTATTCGGGGGTACGAACACCGGGGAGCTGTTTTTT,CASSLFGGTNTGELFF
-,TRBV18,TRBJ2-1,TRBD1,TGTGCCAGCTCAACTACCTACAGGGGAACCTACAATGAGCAGTTCTTC,CASSTTYRGTYNEQFF
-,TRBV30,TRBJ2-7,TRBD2,TGTGCCGGAGGACTAGCGGGAGGCGAGCAGTACTTC,CAGGLAGGEQYF
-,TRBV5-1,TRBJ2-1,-,TGCGCCAGCAGCTTGGCCGGAGGGTACTACAATGAGCAGTTCTTC,CASSLAGGYYNEQFF
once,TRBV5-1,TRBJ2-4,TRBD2,TGCGCCAGCAGCTTACGACTAGCGGGCACCATTCAGTACTTC,CASSLRLAGTIQYF
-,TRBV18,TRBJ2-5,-,TGTGCCAGCTCACCACCATCAGGGCCGGAGACCCAGTACTTC,CASSPPSGPETQYF
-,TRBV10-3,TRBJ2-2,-,TGTGCCAGCAGCAGCGCGAACACCGGGGAGCTGTTTTTT,CASSSANTGELFF
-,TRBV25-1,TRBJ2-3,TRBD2,TGTGCCAGCAGTGAGGGACTAGCGGACACAGATACGCAGTATTTT,CASSEGLADTDTQYF
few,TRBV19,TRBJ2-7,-,TGTGCCAGTGCGAAGGTGTTACAGTCGTTCTCCTACGAGCAGTACTTC,CASAKVLQSFSYEQYF
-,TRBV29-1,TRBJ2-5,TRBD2,TGCAGCGTCGCTGGCGGGAGGGCGGAGGAGACCCAGTACTTC,CSVAGGRAEETQYF
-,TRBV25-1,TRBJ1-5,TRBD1,TGTGCCATCGACAGGGGTAGCGGCAATCAGCCCCAGCATTTT,CAIDRGSGNQPQHF
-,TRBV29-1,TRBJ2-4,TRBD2,TGCAGCGTTGAGATGGGGGGGGACGTTTTAGCCAAAAACATTCAGTACTTC,CSVEMGGDVLAKNIQYF
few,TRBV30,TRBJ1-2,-,TGTGCCTGGATGGGGCCGAACTATGGCTACACCTTC,CAWMGPNYGYTF
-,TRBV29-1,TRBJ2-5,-,TGCAGCGTTGACGGGCGGGCAGGGGGAGGAGAGACCCAGTACTTC,CSVDGRAGGGETQYF
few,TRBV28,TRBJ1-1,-,TGTGCCAGCACCCCTACGGACACTGAAGCTTTCTTT,CASTPTDTEAFF
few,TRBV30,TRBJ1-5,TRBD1,TGTGCCTGGGGACAGGGGAATCAGCCCCAGCATTTT,CAWGQGNQPQHF
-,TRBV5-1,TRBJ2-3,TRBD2,TGCGCCAGCAGCTCCGGGACTAGCGGGAGAGGTGATACGCAGTATTTT,CASSSGTSGRGDTQYF
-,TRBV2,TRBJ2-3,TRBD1,TGTGCCAGCACCTTGACAGGGCTTTACACAGATACGCAGTATTTT,CASTLTGLYTDTQYF
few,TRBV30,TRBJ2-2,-,TGTGCCTGGAACCCACTAGGGTCCGGGGAGCTGTTTTTT,CAWNPLGSGELFF
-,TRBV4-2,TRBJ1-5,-,TGTGCCAGCAGCCAAATATCACAGGGCGGTAGCAATCAGCCCCAGCATTTT,CASSQISQGGSNQPQHF
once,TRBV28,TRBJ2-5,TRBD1,TGTGCCAGCAGTTCAATGACAGGGGTCGTTCAAGAGACCCAGTACTTC,CASSSMTGVVQETQYF
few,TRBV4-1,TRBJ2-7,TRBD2,TGCGCCAGCAGCCAACAGTTAGCGGGTACCCCTATGGAGCAGTACTTC,CASSQQLAGTPMEQYF
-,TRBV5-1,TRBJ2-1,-,TGCGCCAGCAGCTTGGAGGACAACTGGCAGTTCTTC,CASSLEDNWQFF
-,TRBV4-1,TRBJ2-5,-,TGCGCCAGCAGCCAAGGCCCAGCGGAGACCCAGTACTTC,CASSQGPAETQYF
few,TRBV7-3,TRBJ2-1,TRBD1,TGTGCCAGCAGCCCAGGACAGGGGAGGGATGAGCAGTTCTTC,CASSPGQGRDEQFF
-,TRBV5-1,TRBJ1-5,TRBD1,TGCGCCAGCAGCGACGGGACAGGGGTTCAGCCCCAGCATTTT,CASSDGTGVQPQHF
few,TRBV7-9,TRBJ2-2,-,TGTGCCAGCAGCCCGTACTCCGGGGAGCTGTTTTTT,CASSPYSGELFF
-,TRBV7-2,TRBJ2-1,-,TGTGCCAGCACCCAAACCGGGACAAGGTGGGATGAGCAGTTCTTC,CASTQTGTRWDEQFF
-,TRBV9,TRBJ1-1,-,TGTGCCAGCAGCCCCCGACAGTCAAAGGCTTTCTTT,CASSPRQSKAFF
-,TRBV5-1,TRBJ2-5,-,TGCGCCAGCAGCTTGGACAGCTACTACCAAGAGACCCAGTACTTC,CASSLDSYYQETQYF
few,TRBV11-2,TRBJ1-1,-,TGTGCCAGCAGCTTCGCACAGGGCACTGAAGCTTTCTTT,CASSFAQGTEAFF
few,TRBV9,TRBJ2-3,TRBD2,TGTGCCAGCAGCGTAAGGCGGGAGGGCCCAGATACGCAGTATTTT,CASSVRREGPDTQYF
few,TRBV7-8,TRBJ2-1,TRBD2,TGTGCCAGCAGCATTAGGAGGCGGGAGCTTAACGATGAGCAGTTCTTC,CASSIRRRELNDEQFF
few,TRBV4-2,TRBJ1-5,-,TGTGCCAGCAGCCAAGATCGGGATCAGCCCCAGCATTTT,CASSQDRDQPQHF
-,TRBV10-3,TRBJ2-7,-,TGTGCCATCAGTGAGGCGGTTTTCTACGAGCAGTACTTC,CAISEAVFYEQYF
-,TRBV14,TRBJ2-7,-,TGTGCCAGCAGCCTCTCAGGGTCCCACGAGCAGTACTTC,CASSLSGSHEQYF
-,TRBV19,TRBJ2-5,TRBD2,TGTGCCAGTAAGACGACGGGAGGTAGACAGACCCAGTACTTC,CASKTTGGRQTQYF
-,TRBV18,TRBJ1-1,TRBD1,TGTGCCAGCTCACCAGGGACAGGTGCCACGAACACTGAAGCTTTCTTT,CASSPGTGATNTEAFF
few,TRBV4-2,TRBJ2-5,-,TGTGCCAGCAGCCAAAGAACAGCAGAGACCCAGTACTTC,CASSQRTAETQYF
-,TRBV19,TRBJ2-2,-,TGTGCCAGTAGGGAGGGATCGACGAACACCGGGGAGCTGTTTTTT,CASREGSTNTGELFF
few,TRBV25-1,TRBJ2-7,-,TGTGCCAGCAGTGAACTGGACACCCCCTACGAGCAGTACTTC,CASSELDTPYEQYF
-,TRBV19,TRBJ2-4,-,TGTGCCAGTAGTTCTTCAGGCTTTAACATTCAGTACTTC,CASSSSGFNIQYF
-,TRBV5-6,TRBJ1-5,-,TGTGCCAGCAGCTTTACGGGGAGCAATCAGCCCCAGCATTTT,CASSFTGSNQPQHF
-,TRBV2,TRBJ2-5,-,TGTGCCAGCAGTGTGATTAGGCGGGAGACCCAGTACTTC,CASSVIRRETQYF
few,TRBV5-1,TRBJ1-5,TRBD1,TGCGCCAGCAGCTGGGACAGCTATAGCAATCAGCCCCAGCATTTT,CASSWDSYSNQPQHF
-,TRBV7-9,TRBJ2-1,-,TGTGCCAGCAGCCCTGCGGGGAGCTCCTACAATGAGCAGTTCTTC,CASSPAGSSYNEQFF
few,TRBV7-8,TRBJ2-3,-,TGTGCCAGCAGCTTAGGGGGCCGAGATACGCAGTATTTT,CASSLGGRDTQYF
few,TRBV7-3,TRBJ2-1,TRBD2,TGTGCCAGCAGCTTAAACCCGGGACTAGCGGGATCCAATGAGCAGTTCTTC,CASSLNPGLAGSNEQFF
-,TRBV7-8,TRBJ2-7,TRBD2,TGTGCCAGCAGCCCTCGACTAGCAGAATACTACGAGCAGTACTTC,CASSPRLAEYYEQYF
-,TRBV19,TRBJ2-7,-,TGTGCCAGTAGTTGGGAGGACGAGCAGTACTTC,CASSWEDEQYF
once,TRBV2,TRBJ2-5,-,TGTGCCAGCAGTGCCGGCGGAGTCCTCCAAGAGACCCAGTACTTC,CASSAGGVLQETQYF
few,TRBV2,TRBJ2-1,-,TGTGCCAGCAGGGTTATCGGAGATGAGCAGTTCTTC,CASRVIGDEQFF
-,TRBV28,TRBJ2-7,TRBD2,TGTGCCAGCAAGGCCTCCAGCGGGAGGTCCGGAGCCTACGAGCAGTACTTC,CASKASSGRSGAYEQYF
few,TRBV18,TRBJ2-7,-,TGTGCCAGCTCGCCCGGCATAGGGGTTGGTGTCGAGCAGTACTTC,CASSPGIGVGVEQYF
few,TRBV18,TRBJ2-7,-,TGTGCCAGCTCTCCAGCTATGGTTGGCGAGCAGTACTTC,CASSPAMVGEQYF
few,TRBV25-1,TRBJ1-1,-,TGTGCCAGCAGTGCCTCCCTCGGTGAAGCTTTCTTT,CASSASLGEAFF
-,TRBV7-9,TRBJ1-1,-,TGTGCCAGCAGCTTAGGAGGTTTCAGGGGCGCTTGGGCTTTCTTT,CASSLGGFRGAWAFF
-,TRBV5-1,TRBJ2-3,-,TGCGCCAGCAGCTACCTAGCTACGATAGGCACAGATACGCAGTATTTT,CASSYLATIGTDTQYF
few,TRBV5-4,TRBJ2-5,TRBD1,TGTGCCAGCAGCTTGGGGGACAGGAAAGAGACCCAGTACTTC,CASSLGDRKETQYF